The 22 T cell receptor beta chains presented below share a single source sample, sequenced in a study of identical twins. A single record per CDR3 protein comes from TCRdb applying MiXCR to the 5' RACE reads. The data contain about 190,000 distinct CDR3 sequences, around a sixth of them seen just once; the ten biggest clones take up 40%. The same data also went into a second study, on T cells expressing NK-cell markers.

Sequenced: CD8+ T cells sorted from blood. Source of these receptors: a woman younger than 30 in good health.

CDR3 sequence (DNA): TGTGCCAGCAGTTTCGGGTTCTATGAGCAGTTCTTC. Residues: CASSFGFYEQFF. The J gene is TRBJ2-1, the V gene TRBV12-3 or TRBV12-4; no firm D call. V was pared by 3 bases and J by 8 bases, with 8 bases between. The CDR3 is made up of 12 amino acids.

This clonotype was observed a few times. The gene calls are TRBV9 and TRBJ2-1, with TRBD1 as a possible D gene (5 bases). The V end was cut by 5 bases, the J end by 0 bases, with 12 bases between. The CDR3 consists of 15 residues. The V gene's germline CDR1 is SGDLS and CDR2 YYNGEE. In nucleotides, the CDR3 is TGTGCCAGCAGTCCAGGGCGTAGCTCCTACAATGAGCAGTTCTTC. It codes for CASSPGRSSYNEQFF.

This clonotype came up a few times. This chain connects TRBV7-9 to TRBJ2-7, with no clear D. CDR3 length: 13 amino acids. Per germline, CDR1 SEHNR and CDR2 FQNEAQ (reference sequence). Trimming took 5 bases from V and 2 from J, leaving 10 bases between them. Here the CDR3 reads CASSTTMAYEQYF. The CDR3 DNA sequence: TGTGCCAGCAGCACGACAATGGCCTACGAGCAGTACTTC.

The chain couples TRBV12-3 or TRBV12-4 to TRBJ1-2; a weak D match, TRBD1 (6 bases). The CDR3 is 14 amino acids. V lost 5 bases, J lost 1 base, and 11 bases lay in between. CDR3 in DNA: TGTGCCAGCAGTGAAAGGACAGATAACTATGGCTACACCTTC. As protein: CASSERTDNYGYTF.

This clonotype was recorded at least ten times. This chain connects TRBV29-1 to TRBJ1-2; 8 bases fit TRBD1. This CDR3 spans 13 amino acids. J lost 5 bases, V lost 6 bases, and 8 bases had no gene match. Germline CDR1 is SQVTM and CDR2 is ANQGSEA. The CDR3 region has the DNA TGCAGCGTGACAGGGGCCGCACCTTATGGCTACACCTTC. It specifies CSVTGAAPYGYTF. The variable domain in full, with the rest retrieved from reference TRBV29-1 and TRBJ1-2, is SAVISQKPSRDICQRGTSLTIQCQVDSQVTMMFWYRQQPGQSLTLIATANQGSEATYESGFVIDKFPISRPNLTFSTLTVSNMSPEDSSIYLCSVTGAAPYGYTFGSGTRLTVV.

For the CDR3, the DNA is TGTGCCAGCAGATTCATATCCTCGAGCGGGAGTCCCTACAATGAGCAGTTCTTC. Translation gives CASRFISSSGSPYNEQFF. The V gene is TRBV27, the J gene TRBJ2-1, with TRBD2 matching 8 bases. Germline V CDR1 and CDR2: MNHEY, SMNVEV (reference sequence). Trimming took 6 bases from V and 2 from J; bases not matched to a gene: 15. The CDR3 sequence is 18 residues long.

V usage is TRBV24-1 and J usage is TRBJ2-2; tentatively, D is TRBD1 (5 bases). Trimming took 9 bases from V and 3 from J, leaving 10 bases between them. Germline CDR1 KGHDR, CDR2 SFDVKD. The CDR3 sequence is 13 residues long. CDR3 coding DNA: TGTGCCACCTCGGACAAAGACACCGGGGAGCTGTTTTTT. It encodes CATSDKDTGELFF.

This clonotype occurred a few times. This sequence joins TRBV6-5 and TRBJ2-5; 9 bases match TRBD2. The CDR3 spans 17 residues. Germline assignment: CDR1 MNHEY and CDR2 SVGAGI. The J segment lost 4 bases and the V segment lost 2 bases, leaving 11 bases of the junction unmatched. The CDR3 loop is CASSYEASGADGETQYF. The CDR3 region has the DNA TGTGCCAGCAGTTACGAGGCTAGCGGGGCCGATGGAGAGACCCAGTACTTC.

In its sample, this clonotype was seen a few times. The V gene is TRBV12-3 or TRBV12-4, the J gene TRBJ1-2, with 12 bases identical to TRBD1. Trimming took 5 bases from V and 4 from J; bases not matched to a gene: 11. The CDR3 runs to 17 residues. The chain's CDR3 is CASSRPGQGARSYGYTF. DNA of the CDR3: TGTGCCAGCAGTCGTCCGGGACAGGGGGCGCGGAGCTATGGCTACACCTTC.

The CDR3 coding sequence is TGTGCCTGGAGCAAGACAACCAGCTCCTACAATGAGCAGTTCTTC. This translates into CAWSKTTSSYNEQFF. The chain couples TRBV30 to TRBJ2-1; D remains unclear. The germline gives CDR1 GTSNPN, CDR2 SVGIG (reference sequence). The V and J ends lost 3 bases and 0 bases respectively, with 12 bases between them. This CDR3 comprises 15 residues.

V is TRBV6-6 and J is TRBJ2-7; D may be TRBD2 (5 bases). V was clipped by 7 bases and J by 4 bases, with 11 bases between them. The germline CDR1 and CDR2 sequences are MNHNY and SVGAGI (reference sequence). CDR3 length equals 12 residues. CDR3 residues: CASIPGGYEQYF. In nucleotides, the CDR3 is TGTGCCAGCATCCCAGGAGGTTACGAGCAGTACTTC.

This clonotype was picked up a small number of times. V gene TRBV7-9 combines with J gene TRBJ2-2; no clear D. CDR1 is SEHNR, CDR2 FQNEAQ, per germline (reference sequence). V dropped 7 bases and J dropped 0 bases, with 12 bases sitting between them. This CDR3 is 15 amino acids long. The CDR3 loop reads CASTGGLTNTGELFF. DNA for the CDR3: TGTGCCAGCACCGGTGGGTTAACGAACACCGGGGAGCTGTTTTTT.

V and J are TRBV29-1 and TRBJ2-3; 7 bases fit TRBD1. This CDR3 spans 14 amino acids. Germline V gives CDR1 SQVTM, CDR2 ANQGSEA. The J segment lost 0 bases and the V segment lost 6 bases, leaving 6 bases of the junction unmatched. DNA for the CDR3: TGCAGCGTCGGGTCGACAGGGAGCACAGATACGCAGTATTTT. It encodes CSVGSTGSTDTQYF.

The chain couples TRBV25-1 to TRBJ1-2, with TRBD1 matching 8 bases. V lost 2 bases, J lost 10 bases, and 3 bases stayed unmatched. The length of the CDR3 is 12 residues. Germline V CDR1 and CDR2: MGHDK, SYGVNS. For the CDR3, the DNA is TGTGCCAGCAGTGAAGGGGACAGGTCCTACACCTTC. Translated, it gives CASSEGDRSYTF.

The chain's CDR3 is CASSLPGLGEQYF. In DNA form, the CDR3 reads TGTGCCAGCAGTTTACCGGGGCTCGGGGAGCAGTACTTC. The chain combines TRBV27 with TRBJ2-7; D could derive from TRBD1 or TRBD2 (5 bases each). The CDR3 is made up of 13 amino acids. CDR1 is MNHEY, CDR2 SMNVEV, per germline (reference sequence). The V end lost 2 bases, the J end lost 7 bases, and 12 bases lay between the germline ends.

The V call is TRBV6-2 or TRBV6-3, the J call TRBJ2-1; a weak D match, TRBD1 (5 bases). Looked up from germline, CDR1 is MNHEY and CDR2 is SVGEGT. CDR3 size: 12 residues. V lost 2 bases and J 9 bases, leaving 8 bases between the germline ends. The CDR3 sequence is CASSYGHIEQFF. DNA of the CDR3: TGTGCCAGCAGTTACGGACATATTGAGCAGTTCTTC.

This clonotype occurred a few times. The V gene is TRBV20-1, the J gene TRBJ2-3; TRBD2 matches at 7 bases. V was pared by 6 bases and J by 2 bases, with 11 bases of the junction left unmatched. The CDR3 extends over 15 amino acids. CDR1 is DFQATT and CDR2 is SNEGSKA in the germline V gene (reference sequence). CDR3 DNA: TGCAGTGCGGCCCGGGACTATGGGTACACAGATACGCAGTATTTT. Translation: CSAARDYGYTDTQYF.

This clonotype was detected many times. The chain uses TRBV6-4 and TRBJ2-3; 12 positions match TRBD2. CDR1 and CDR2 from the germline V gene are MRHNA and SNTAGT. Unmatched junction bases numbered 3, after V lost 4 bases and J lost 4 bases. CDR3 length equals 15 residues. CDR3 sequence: CASSGTSGGSDTQYF. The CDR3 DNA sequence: TGTGCCAGCAGTGGAACTAGCGGGGGGTCAGATACGCAGTATTTT.

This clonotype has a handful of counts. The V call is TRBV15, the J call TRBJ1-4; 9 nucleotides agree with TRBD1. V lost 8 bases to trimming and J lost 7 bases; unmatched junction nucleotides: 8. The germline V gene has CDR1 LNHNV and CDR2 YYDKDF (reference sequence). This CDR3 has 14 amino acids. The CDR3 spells CATSMTGGGEKLFF. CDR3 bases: TGTGCCACCTCCATGACAGGGGGAGGTGAAAAACTGTTTTTT.

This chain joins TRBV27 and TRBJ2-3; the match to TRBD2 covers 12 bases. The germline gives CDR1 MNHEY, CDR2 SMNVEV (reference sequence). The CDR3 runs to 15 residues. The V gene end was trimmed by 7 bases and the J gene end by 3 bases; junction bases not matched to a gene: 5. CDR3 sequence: CASNTGTSGTDTQYF. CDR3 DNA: TGTGCCAGCAACACCGGGACTAGCGGGACAGATACGCAGTATTTT.

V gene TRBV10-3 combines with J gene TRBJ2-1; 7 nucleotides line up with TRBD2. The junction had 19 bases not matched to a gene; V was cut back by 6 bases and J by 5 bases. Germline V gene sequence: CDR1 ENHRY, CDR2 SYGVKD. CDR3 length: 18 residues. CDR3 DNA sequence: TGTGCCATCAGGGCGACGGGCGAGACTAGCATGGCGGACAATGAGCAGTTCTTC. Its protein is CAIRATGETSMADNEQFF.

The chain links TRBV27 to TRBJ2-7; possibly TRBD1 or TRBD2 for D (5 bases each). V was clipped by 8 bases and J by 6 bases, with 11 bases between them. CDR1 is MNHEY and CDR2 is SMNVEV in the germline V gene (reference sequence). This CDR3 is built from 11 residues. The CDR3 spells CASGLGGEQYF. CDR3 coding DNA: TGTGCCAGCGGGCTTGGGGGCGAGCAGTACTTC.